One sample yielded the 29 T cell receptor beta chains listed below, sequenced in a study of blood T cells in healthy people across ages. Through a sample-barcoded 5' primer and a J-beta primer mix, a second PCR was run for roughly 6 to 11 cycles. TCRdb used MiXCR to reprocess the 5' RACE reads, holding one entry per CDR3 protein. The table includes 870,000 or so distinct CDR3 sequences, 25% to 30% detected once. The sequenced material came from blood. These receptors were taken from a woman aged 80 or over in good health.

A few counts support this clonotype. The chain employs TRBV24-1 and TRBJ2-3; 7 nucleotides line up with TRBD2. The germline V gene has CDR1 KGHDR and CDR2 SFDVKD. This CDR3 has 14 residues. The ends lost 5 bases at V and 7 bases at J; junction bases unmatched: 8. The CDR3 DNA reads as TGTGCCACCAGTGGGGAGGGATTCTTGTATACGCAGTATTTT. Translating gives CATSGEGFLYTQYF.

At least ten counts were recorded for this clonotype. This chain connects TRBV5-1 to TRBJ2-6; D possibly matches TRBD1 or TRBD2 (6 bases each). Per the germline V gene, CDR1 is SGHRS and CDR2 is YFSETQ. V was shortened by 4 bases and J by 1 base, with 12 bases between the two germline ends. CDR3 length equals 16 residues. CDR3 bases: TGCGCCAGCAGCCGAGGGGGGCGATCTGGGGCCAACGTCCTGACTTTC. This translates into CASSRGGRSGANVLTF.

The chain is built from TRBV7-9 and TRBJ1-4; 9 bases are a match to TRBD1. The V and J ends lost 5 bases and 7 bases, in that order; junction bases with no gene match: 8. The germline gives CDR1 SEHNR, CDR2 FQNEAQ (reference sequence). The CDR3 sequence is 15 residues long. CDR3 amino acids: CASSVYGTGTEKLFF. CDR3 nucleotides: TGTGCCAGCAGCGTGTACGGGACAGGGACTGAAAAACTGTTTTTT.

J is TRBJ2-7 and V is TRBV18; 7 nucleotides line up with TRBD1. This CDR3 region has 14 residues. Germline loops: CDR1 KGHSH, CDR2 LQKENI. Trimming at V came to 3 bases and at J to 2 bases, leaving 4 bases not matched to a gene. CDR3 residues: CASSPGTEAYEQYF. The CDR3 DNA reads TGTGCCAGCTCACCCGGGACAGAGGCCTACGAGCAGTACTTC.

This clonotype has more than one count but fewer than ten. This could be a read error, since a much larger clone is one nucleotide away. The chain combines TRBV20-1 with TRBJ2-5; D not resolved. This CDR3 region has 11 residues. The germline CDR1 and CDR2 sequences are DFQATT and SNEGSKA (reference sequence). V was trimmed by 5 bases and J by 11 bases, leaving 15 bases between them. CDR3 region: CSAALVVEQYF. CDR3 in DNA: TGCAGTGCTGCCTTAGTGGTTGAGCAGTACTTC.

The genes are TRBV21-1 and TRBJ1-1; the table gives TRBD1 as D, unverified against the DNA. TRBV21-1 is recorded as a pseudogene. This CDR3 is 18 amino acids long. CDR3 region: CASSKELSGDPLGTEAFF. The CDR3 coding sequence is TGTGCCAGCAGCAAAGAACTTTCCGGGGACCCCCTTGGCACTGAAGCTTTCTTT.

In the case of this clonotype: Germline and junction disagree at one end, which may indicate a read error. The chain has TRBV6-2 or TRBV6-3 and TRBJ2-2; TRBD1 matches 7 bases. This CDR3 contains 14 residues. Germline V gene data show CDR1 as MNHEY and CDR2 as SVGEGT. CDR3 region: CASSTTGSTGELCF. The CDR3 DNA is TGTGCCAGCAGTACGACAGGGTCCACCGGGGAGCTGTGTTTT.

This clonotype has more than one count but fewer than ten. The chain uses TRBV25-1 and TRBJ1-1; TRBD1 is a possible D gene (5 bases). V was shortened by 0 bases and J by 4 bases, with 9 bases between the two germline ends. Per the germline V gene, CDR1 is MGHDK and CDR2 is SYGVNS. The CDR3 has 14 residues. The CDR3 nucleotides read TGTGCCAGCAGTGAATATCGGGACTCCACTGAAGCTTTCTTT. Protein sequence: CASSEYRDSTEAFF.

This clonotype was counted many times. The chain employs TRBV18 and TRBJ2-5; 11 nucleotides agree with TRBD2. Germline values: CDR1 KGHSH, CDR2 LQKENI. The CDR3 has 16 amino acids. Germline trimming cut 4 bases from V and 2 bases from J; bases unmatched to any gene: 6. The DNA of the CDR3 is TGTGCCAGCTCACGGTTACTAGCGGGGGATCAAGAGACCCAGTACTTC. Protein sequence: CASSRLLAGDQETQYF.

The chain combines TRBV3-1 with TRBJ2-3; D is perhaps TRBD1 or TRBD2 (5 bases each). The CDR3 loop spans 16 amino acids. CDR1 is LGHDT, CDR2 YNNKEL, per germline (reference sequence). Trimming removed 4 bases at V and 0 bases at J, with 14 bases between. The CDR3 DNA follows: TGTGCCAGCAGCCGTAGGGGAGCCCAGAGCACAGATACGCAGTATTTT. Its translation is CASSRRGAQSTDTQYF.

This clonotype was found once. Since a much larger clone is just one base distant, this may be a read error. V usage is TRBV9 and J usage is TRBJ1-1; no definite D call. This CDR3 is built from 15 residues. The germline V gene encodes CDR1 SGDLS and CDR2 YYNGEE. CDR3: CACSVGPELNTEAFF. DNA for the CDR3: TGTGCCTGCAGCGTAGGACCGGAGTTGAACACTGAAGCTTTCTTT. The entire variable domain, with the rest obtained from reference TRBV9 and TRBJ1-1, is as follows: DSGVTQTPKHLITATGQRVTLRCSPRSGDLSVYWYQQSLDQGLQFLIQYYNGEERAKGNILERFSAQQFPDLHSELNLSSLELGDSALYFCACSVGPELNTEAFFGQGTRLTVV.

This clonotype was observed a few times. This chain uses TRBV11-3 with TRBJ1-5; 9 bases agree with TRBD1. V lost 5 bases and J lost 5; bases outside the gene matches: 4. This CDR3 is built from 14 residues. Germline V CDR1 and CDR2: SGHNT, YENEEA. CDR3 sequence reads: CASSPDRGYQPQHF. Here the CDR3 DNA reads TGTGCCAGCAGCCCGGACAGGGGATATCAGCCCCAGCATTTT.

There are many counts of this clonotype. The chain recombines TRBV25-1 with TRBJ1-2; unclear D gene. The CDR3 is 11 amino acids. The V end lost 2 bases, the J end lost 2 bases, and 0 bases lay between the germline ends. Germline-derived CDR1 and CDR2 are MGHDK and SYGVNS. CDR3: CASSENYGYTF. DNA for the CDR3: TGTGCCAGCAGTGAAAACTATGGCTACACCTTC.

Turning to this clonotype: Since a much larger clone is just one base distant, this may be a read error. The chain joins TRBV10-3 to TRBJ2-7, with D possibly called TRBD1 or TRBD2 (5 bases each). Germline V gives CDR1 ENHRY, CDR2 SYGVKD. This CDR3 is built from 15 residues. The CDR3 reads CAWTGRVVSSYGQYF. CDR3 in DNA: TGTGCCTGGACGGGACGGGTGGTCAGCTCCTACGGGCAGTACTTC.

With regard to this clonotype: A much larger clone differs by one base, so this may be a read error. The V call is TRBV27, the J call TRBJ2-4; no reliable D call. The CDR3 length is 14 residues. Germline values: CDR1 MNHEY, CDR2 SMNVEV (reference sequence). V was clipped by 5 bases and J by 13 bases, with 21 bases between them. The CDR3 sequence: CASSPAYLTEEQYF. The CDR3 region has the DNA TGTGCCAGCAGTCCGGCCTACTTGACTGAAGAGCAGTACTTC.

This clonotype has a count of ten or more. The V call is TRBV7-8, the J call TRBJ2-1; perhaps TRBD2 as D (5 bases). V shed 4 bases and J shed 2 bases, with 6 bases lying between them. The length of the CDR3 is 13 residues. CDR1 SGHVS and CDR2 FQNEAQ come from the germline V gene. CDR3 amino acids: CASSSGTYNEQFF. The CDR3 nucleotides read TGTGCCAGCAGCTCCGGGACCTACAATGAGCAGTTCTTC.

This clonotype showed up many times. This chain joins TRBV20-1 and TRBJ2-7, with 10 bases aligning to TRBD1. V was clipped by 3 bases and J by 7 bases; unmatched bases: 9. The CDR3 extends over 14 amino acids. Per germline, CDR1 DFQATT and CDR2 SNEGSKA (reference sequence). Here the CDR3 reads CSARGGTGVREQYF. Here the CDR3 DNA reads TGCAGTGCTAGGGGAGGGACAGGGGTCCGGGAGCAGTACTTC.

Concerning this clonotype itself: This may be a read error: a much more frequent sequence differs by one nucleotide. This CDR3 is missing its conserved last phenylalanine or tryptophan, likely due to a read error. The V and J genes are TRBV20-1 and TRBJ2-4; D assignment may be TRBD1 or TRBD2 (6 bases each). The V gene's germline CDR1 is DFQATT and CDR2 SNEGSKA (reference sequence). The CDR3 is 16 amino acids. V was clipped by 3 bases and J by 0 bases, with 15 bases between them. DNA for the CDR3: TGCAGTGCTAGCGGGGGCGCTACCTTAGCCAAAAACATTCAGTACTTA. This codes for CSASGGATLAKNIQYL.

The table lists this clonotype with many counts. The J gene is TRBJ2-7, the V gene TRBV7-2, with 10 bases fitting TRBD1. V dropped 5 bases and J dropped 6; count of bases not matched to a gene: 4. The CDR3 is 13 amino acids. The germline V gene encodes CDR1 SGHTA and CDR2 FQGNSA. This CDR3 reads CASSPDRGSEQYF. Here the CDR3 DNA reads TGTGCCAGCAGCCCGGACAGGGGGTCCGAGCAGTACTTC.

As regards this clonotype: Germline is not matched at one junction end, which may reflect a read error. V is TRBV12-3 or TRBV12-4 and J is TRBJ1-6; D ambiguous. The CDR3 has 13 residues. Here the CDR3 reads CASSSRRLSPPHF. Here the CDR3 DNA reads TGTGCCAGCAGTTCCAGACGGCTATCACCCCCCCACTTT.

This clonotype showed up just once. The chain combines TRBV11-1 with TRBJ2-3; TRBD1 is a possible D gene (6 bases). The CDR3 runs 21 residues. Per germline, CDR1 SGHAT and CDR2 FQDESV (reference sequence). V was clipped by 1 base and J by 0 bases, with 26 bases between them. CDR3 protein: CASSLGRRGSMRRSSTDTQYF. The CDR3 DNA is TGTGCCAGCAGCTTAGGCCGAAGGGGGTCTATGAGGCGTTCTAGCACAGATACGCAGTATTTT.

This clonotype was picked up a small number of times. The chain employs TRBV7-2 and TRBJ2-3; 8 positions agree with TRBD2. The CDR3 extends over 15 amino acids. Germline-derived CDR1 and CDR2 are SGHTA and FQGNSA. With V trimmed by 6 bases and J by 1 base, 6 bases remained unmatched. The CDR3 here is CASRAPGGGTDTQYF. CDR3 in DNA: TGTGCCAGCAGGGCCCCGGGGGGGGGCACAGATACGCAGTATTTT.

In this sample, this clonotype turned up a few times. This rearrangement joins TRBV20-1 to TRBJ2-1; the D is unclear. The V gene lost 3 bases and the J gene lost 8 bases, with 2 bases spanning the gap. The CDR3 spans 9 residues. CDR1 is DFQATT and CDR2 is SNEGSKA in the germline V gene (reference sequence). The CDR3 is CSARDEQFF. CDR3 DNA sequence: TGCAGTGCTAGGGATGAGCAGTTCTTC.

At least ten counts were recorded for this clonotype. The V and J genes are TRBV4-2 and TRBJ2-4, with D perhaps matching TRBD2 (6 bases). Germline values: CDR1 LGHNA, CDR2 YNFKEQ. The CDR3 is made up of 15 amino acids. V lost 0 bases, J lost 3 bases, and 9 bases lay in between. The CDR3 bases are TGTGCCAGCAGCCAAGATAGCGGACTCAAAAACATTCAGTACTTC. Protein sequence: CASSQDSGLKNIQYF.

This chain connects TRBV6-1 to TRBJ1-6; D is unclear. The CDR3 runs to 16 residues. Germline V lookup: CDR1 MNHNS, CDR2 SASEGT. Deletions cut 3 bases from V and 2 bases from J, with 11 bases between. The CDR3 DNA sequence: TGTGCCAGCAGTGAGAACGACCGGGCCTATAATTCACCCCTCCACTTT. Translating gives CASSENDRAYNSPLHF.

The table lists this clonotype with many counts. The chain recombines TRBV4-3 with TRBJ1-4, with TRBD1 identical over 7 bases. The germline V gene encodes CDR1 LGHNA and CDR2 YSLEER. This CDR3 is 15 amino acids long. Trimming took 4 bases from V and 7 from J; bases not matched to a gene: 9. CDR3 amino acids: CASSPGAGGGEKLFF. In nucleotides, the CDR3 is TGCGCCAGCAGCCCCGGGGCAGGGGGGGGTGAAAAACTGTTTTTT.

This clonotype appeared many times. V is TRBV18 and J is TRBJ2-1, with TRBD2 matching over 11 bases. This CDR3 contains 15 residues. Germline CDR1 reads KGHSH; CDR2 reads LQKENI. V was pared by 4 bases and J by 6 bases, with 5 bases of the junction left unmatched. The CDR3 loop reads CASSRIAGGLNEQFF. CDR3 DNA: TGTGCCAGCTCACGTATAGCGGGGGGGCTCAATGAGCAGTTCTTC.

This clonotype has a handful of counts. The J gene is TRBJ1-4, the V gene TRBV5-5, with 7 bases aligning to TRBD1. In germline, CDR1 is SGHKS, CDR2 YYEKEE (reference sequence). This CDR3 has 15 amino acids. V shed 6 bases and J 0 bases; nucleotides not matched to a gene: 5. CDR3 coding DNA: TGTGCCAGCAACTCTCAGGGGGCAACTAATGAAAAACTGTTTTTT. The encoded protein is CASNSQGATNEKLFF. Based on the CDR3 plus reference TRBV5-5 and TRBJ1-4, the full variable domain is DAGVTQSPTHLIKTRGQQVTLRCSPISGHKSVSWYQQVLGQGPQFIFQYYEKEERGRGNFPDRFSARQFPNYSSELNVNALLLGDSALYLCASNSQGATNEKLFFGSGTQLSVL.

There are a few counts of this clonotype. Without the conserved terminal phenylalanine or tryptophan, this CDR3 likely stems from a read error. This CDR3 is CASSLAGQGEMDTQYC. In DNA, the CDR3 is TGTGCCAGCAGTTTAGCCGGACAGGGGGAAATGGATACGCAGTATTGT. The V and J genes are TRBV12-3 or TRBV12-4 and TRBJ2-3; the match to TRBD1 covers 10 bases. There are 16 residues in the CDR3. V dropped 0 bases and J dropped 6; count of bases not matched to a gene: 6.